Below, one T cell receptor (beta chain) is given with its context. The sample is drawn from a study of blood T cell repertoires in COVID-19. On the study more broadly: Acute-phase and convalescent COVID-19 samples originated in the United States, Italy and Spain. In each case, the material was cDNA or gDNA derived from T cells, B-cell-depleted T cells, or PBMCs.

V was clipped by 1 base and J by 3 bases; unmatched bases: 5. The CDR3 is made up of 15 amino acids. Germline assignment: CDR1 SGHRS and CDR2 YFSETQ. Authors' methods: Nucleated cell number was recorded as an estimate derived from reference gene primer amplification. Some clones are missing from TCRdb's copy, which holds only in-frame ones; the method was immunoSEQ multiplex PCR. D and trimming come from the DNA, and the V and J calls and clone size come from that table. The table has 250,000 or so clones, around 88% seen once. Donors were grouped by their self-reported clinical history. This clonotype was sampled from a middle-aged woman with acute COVID-19. V is TRBV5-1 and J is TRBJ2-3; 7 bases are shared with TRBD2. Source material: PBMCs or T cells enriched from blood (not recorded which). This CDR3 reads CASSLLGGKTDTQYF. In DNA form, the CDR3 reads TGCGCCAGCAGCTTGTTGGGAGGGAAGACAGATACGCAGTATTTT. Together with reference TRBV5-1 and TRBJ2-3, the CDR3 gives the full variable domain: KAGVTQTPRYLIKTRGQQVTLSCSPISGHRSVSWYQQTPGQGLQFLFEYFSETQRNKGNFPGRFSGRQFSNSRSEMNVSTLELGDSALYLCASSLLGGKTDTQYFGPGTRLTVL.